The rows below give T cell receptor beta chains drawn from one sample of a study of T cells in Graves' hyperthyroidism and ophthalmopathy. TCRdb processed the multiplex PCR reads anew with MiXCR; each CDR3 protein has one entry. The sample contains almost 500,000 distinct CDR3 sequences, approximately 23% of which appear only once. The specimen sequenced was blood. These receptors were collected from a woman between 70 and 85 years old with Graves' ophthalmopathy. The conserved cysteine and the conserved F or W are not part of the CDR3 here. Fields, in order: D gene, V gene, CDR3 protein. The D gene is left open where the match is weak.

TRBD1	TRBV5-1	ASTGQARTDTGELF
TRBD1	TRBV6-2/TRBV6-3	ASSQPRDRVNYGYT
NA	TRBV12-3/TRBV12-4	ASRGREWDEQY
NA	TRBV7-9	ASSLGPTEQF
NA	TRBV12-3/TRBV12-4	ASSWANTDTQY
TRBD2	TRBV20-1	SAASSGNNEQF
NA	TRBV20-1	SARDGQLNTEAF
NA	TRBV27	ASSLSGEPIGYT
NA	TRBV7-2	ASSLGTGLDTEAF
TRBD1	TRBV20-1	SATRTGRLSGELF
NA	TRBV7-9	ASSWGSGETQY
TRBD1	TRBV5-1	ASSGRDRGHNEQF
NA	TRBV4-1	ASSQVFNGNQPQH
TRBD2	TRBV11-2	ASSAFTSGGSYEQY
TRBD1	TRBV5-1	ASSWGQGRDTEAF
TRBD1	TRBV2	ASSVGTGRWDTEAF
NA	TRBV9	ASSVAGNSYGYT
NA	TRBV6-1	ASSEARTALYTEAF
TRBD2	TRBV9	ASSVETSGPTDTQY
NA	TRBV20-1	SANPGDTEAF
NA	TRBV2	ASSGEGSGNTIY
TRBD2	TRBV18	ASSTGTSGISETQY